This T cell receptor (beta chain) was recorded in a study of blood T cell repertoires in COVID-19 (dated by TCRdb to the early 2020s). In the study overall: Samples from collaborators originated in the United States, Italy and Spain and spanned both the acute and convalescent phases of COVID-19. The samples were drawn from two sources: the first 160 participants of the ongoing ImmuneRACE study, and 1,200 or so subjects contributed by 6 global collaborators. The sample metadata nearly always contained a de-identified subject ID, COVID-19 status, age in years and sex. Deeply sampled blood TCRbeta repertoires from subjects exposed to, actively infected with, or recovered from COVID-19 were included in the dataset. HLA class I and class II types, where available, came from metadata supplied by the sample provider rather than from assay-based typing. The repertoires were made available in a free public database intended to serve as a resource for research on the immune response to SARS-CoV-2. The material from the prospective study consisted of cDNA or gDNA derived from T cells, B-cell-depleted T cells, or PBMCs.

Broader findings and caveats from the paper: Clinical and demographic metadata were provided uncurated, with the amount varying by source and participant.

Remarks on this clone: It has no known antigen specificity. Base qualities are not recorded, but no much larger clone differs from it by a single base.

One collaborating source in Seattle enrolled patients during active infection and followed them longitudinally through the course of disease. Whole blood was collected in K2EDTA tubes by collaborating institutions according to the institutions' own protocols. Collaborator samples were shipped for TCRbeta analysis as frozen whole blood, isolated PBMCs, or DNA extracted from either sample type. TCRbeta CDR3 regions were amplified from genomic DNA using the immunoSEQ Assay, a bias-controlled multiplex PCR. The original pipeline was this. Nucleated cell counts per sample were estimated from amplification of reference gene primers within the assay. Sequence reads were collapsed and filtered to measure the absolute abundance of every unique TCRbeta CDR3 rearrangement. For each sample, productive Simpson clonality was calculated as the square root of Simpson's diversity index across productive rearrangements. The table was pulled from immuneACCESS by TCRdb, which kept in-frame rearrangements only. Such tables lose some clones; where checked, under half of the loss comes from unresolved V genes, and the rest has no known cause. That table furnishes V, J and clone size, whereas the DNA furnished D and trimming. The sample has about 230,000 clones on record, 85% to 90% of them singletons. The ten largest clones represent 11% of the sample.

Trimming costs V 5 bases and J 1 base, and their ends lie 14 bases apart. Measured from the cysteine to the phenylalanine, the CDR3 is 15 residues long. Just the 45-base CDR3 DNA is kept, in frame starting at base 1. From the germline V gene (reference sequence), CDR1 is SEHNR and CDR2 is FQNEAQ. Recombination linked TRBV7-9 to TRBJ2-5; D gene: possibly TRBD2, on 6 matching bases. The receptor was derived from a man in his forties or fifties with COVID-19, enrolled during active disease. The sample comprised peripheral blood. The nucleotide sequence reads as follows: TGTGCCAGCAGCCAGTCGGGGGAGGCCCAAGAGACCCAGTACTTC. The translation is CASSQSGEAQETQYF. The CDR3, completed at both ends by the reference TRBV7-9 and TRBJ2-5 genes, gives the full variable domain DTGVSQNPRHKITKRGQNVTFRCDPISEHNRLYWYRQTLGQGPEFLTYFQNEAQLEKSRLLSDRFSAERPKGSFSTLEIQRTEQGDSAMYLCASSQSGEAQETQYFGPGTRLLVL.